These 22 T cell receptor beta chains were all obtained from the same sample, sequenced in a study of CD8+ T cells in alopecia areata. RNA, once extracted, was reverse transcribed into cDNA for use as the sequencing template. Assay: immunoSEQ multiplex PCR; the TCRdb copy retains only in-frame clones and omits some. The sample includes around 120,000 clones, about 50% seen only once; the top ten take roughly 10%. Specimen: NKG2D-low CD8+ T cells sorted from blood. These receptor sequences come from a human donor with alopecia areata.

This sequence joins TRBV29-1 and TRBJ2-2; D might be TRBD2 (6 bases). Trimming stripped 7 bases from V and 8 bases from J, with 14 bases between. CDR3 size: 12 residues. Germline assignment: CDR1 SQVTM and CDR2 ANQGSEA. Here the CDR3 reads CSAHGSGGELFF. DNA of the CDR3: TGCAGCGCCCACGGGAGCGGAGGGGAGCTGTTTTTT.

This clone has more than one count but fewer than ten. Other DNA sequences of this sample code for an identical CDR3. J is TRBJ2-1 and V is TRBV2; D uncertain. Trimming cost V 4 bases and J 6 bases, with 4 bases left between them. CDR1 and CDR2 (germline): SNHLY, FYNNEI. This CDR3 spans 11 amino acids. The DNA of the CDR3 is TGTGCCAGCAGTGGGGGCAATGAGCAGTTCTTC. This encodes CASSGGNEQFF.

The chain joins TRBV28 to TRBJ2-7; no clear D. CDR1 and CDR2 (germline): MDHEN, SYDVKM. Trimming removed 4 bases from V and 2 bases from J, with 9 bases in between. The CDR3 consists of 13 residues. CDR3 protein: CASSSSLTYEQYF. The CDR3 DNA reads TGTGCCAGCAGTTCGAGCTTAACCTACGAGCAGTACTTC.

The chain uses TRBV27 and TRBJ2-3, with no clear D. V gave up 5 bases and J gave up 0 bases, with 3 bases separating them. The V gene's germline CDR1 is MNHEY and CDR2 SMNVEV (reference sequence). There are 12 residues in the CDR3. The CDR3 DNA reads TGTGCCAGCAGTAAAAGCACAGATACGCAGTATTTT. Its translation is CASSKSTDTQYF.

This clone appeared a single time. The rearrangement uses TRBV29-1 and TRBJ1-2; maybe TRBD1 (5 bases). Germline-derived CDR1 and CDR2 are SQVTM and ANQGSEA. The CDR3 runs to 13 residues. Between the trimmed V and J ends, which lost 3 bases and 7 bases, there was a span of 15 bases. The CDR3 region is CSVDSGVHGGYTF. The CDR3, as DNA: TGCAGCGTTGATTCGGGGGTCCACGGTGGCTACACCTTC.

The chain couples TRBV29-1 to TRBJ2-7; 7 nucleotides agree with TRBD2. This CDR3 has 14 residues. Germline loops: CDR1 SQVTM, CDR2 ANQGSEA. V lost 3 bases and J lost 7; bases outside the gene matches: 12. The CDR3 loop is CSVEILGGSGEQYF. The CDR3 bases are TGCAGCGTTGAGATCTTGGGGGGGTCGGGAGAGCAGTACTTC.

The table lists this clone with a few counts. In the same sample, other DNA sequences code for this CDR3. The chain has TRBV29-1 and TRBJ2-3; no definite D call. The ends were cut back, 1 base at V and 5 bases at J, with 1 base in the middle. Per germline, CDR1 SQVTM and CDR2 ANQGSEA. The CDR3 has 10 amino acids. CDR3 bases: TGCAGCGTTGAAGGAGATACGCAGTATTTT. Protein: CSVEGDTQYF.

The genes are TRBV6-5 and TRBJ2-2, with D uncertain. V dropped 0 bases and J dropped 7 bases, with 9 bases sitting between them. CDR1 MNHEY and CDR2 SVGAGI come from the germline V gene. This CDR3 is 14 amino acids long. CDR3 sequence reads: CASSYSSRIGELFF. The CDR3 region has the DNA TGTGCCAGCAGTTACTCGAGTAGAATCGGGGAGCTGTTTTTT.

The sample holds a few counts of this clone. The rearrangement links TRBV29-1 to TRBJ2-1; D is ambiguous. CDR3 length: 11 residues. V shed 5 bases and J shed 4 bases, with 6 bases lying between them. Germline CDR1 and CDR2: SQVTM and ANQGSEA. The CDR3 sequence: CSVPQYNEQFF. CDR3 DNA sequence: TGCAGCGTTCCCCAGTACAATGAGCAGTTCTTC.

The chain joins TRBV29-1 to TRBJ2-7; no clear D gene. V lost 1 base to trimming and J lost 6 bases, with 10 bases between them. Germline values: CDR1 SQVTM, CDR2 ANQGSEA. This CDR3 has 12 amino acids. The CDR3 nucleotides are TGCAGCGTTGAAGGACCGATCCGCGAGCAGTACTTC. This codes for CSVEGPIREQYF.

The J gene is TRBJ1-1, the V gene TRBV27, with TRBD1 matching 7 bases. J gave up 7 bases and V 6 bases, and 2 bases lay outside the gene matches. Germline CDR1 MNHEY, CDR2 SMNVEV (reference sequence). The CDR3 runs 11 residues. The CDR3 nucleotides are TGTGCCAGCAGGGGACAGTTTGAAGCTTTCTTT. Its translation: CASRGQFEAFF.

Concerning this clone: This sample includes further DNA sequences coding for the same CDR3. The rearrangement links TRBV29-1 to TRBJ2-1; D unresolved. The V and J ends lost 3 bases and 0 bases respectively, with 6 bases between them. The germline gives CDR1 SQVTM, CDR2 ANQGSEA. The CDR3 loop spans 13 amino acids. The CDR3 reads CSVDSSSYNEQFF. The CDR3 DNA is TGCAGCGTTGACAGTAGCTCCTACAATGAGCAGTTCTTC.

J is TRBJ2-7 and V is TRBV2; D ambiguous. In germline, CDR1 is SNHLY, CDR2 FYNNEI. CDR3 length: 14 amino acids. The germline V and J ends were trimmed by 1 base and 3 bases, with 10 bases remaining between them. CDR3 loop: CASSEGQRNYEQYF. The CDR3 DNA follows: TGTGCCAGCAGTGAAGGGCAGAGGAACTACGAGCAGTACTTC.

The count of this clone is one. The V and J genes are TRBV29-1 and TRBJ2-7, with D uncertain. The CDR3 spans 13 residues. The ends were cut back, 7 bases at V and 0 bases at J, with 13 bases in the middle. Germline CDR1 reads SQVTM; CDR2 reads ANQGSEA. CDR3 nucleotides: TGCAGCGGAGGTGGTTGGGGCTCCTACGAGCAGTACTTC. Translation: CSGGGWGSYEQYF.

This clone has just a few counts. The CDR3 DNA is TGTGCCAGCAGCCAAGGGACAGGCGCTGTGGGCTACACCTTC. Its protein is CASSQGTGAVGYTF. The chain has TRBV4-2 and TRBJ1-2; 7 bases match TRBD1. The length of the CDR3 is 14 residues. J lost 8 bases, V lost 1 base, and 7 bases had no gene match. Germline V CDR1 and CDR2: LGHNA, YNFKEQ.

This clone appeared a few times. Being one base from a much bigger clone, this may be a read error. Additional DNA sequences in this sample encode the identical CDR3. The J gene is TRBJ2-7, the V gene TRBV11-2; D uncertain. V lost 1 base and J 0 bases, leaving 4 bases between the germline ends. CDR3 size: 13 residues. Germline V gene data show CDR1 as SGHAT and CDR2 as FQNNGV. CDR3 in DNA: TGTGCCAGCAGCTTAGGGAGCTCCTACGAGCAGTACTTC. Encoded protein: CASSLGSSYEQYF.

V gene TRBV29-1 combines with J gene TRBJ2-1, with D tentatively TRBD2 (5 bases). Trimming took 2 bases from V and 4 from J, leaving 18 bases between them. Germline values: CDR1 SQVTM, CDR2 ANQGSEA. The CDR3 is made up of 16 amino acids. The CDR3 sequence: CSVELAVGVTYNEQFF. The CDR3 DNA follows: TGCAGCGTTGAATTGGCGGTCGGGGTAACTTACAATGAGCAGTTCTTC.

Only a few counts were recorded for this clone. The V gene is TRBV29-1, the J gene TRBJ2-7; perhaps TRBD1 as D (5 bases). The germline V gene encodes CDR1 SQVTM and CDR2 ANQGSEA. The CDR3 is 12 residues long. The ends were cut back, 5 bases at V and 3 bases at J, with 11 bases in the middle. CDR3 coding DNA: TGCAGCGTTTGGGGCAGAAACTACGAGCAGTACTTC. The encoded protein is CSVWGRNYEQYF.

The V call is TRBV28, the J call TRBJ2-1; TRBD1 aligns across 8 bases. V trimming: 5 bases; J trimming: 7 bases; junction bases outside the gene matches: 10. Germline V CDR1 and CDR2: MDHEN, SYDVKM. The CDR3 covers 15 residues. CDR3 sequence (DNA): TGTGCCAGCAGTCCGCCGGGACAGGAGTTTAATGAGCAGTTCTTC. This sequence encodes CASSPPGQEFNEQFF.

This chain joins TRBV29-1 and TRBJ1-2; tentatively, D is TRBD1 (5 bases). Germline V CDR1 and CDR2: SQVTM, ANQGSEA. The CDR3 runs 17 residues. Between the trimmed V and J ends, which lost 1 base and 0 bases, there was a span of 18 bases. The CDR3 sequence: CSVEVWGNEGPNYGYTF. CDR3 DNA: TGCAGCGTTGAAGTTTGGGGGAATGAGGGGCCTAACTATGGCTACACCTTC.

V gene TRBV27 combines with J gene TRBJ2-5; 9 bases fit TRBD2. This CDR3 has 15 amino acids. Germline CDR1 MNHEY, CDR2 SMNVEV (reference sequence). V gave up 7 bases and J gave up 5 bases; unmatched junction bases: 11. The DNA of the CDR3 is TGTGCCAGCACGCCTGTAGCGGGAGCTTACGAGACCCAGTACTTC. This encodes CASTPVAGAYETQYF.

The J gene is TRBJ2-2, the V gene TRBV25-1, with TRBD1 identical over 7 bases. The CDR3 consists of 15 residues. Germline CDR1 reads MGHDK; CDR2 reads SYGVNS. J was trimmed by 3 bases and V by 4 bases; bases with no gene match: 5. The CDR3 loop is CASSASGTDTGELFF. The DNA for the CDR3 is TGTGCCAGCAGTGCCTCCGGGACAGACACCGGGGAGCTGTTTTTT.